Shown below are 29 T cell receptor beta chains from a single sample sequenced in a study of blood T cell repertoires in COVID-19. The protocol was immunoSEQ multiplex PCR, while the TCRdb copy is restricted to in-frame clones and leaves out a portion. Here the sample spans around 300,000 clones, 70% to 90% being singletons. The specimen was PBMCs or T cells enriched from blood (not recorded which). Receptor source: a woman aged 40-49 years who had recovered from COVID-19.

The rearrangement links TRBV18 to TRBJ1-1, with a weak D call TRBD1 (6 bases). The V gene lost 6 bases and the J gene lost 1 base, with 12 bases spanning the gap. CDR1 KGHSH and CDR2 LQKENI come from the germline V gene. The CDR3 is 14 residues long. CDR3 in DNA: TGTGCCAGCTCGGGACAAACAACGAACACTGAAGCTTTCTTT. Translated: CASSGQTTNTEAFF.

V gene TRBV6-5 combines with J gene TRBJ1-4, with 7 bases identical to TRBD1. Germline V gene sequence: CDR1 MNHEY, CDR2 SVGAGI. With 5 bases clipped from V and 5 bases from J, the junction kept 5 bases outside the gene matches. The CDR3 has 14 amino acids. The CDR3: CASSLTGTNEKLFF. The CDR3 DNA follows: TGTGCCAGCAGTCTGACAGGGACGAATGAAAAACTGTTTTTT.

This clone occurred once. Written as DNA, the CDR3 is TGTGCCAGCAGTGAAAGGGGGACAGGGAGGGGCATTCAGTACTTC. Protein sequence: CASSERGTGRGIQYF. The chain combines TRBV2 with TRBJ2-4; 9 bases are shared with TRBD1. The germline V gene encodes CDR1 SNHLY and CDR2 FYNNEI. This CDR3 comprises 15 residues. The trim removed 2 bases at V and 9 bases at J, leaving 8 bases unmatched.

The rearrangement joins TRBV6-5 to TRBJ2-7, with 8 bases identical to TRBD1. Per the germline V gene, CDR1 is MNHEY and CDR2 is SVGAGI. The CDR3 loop spans 13 amino acids. Trimming at V came to 6 bases and at J to 1 base, leaving 2 bases not matched to a gene. The CDR3 here is CASRRQGSYEQYF. CDR3 DNA sequence: TGTGCCAGCAGACGACAGGGGTCCTACGAGCAGTACTTC.

The gene calls are TRBV14 and TRBJ2-7, with 7 bases identical to TRBD1. CDR1 SGHDN and CDR2 FVKESK come from the germline V gene. The trim removed 4 bases at V and 1 base at J, leaving 7 bases unmatched. This CDR3 spans 15 amino acids. Written as DNA, the CDR3 is TGTGCCAGCAGCCCCGGACAGGCCATATCCTACGAGCAGTACTTC. Protein product: CASSPGQAISYEQYF.

V is TRBV28 and J is TRBJ1-2; tentatively, D is TRBD1 (5 bases). The CDR3 is made up of 13 amino acids. Germline CDR1 and CDR2: MDHEN and SYDVKM. V lost 3 bases, J lost 5 bases, and 10 bases lay in between. CDR3 protein: CASSLPGLYGYTF. CDR3 coding DNA: TGTGCCAGCAGTTTGCCAGGGCTATATGGCTACACCTTC.

The rearrangement uses TRBV18 and TRBJ2-7, with D possibly TRBD1 on 6 matching bases. V shed 3 bases and J shed 5 bases, with 17 bases lying between them. In germline, CDR1 is KGHSH, CDR2 LQKENI. CDR3 length: 15 amino acids. This chain's CDR3 is CASSPSQGRFHEQYF. The CDR3 DNA reads as TGTGCCAGCTCACCCTCACAGGGACGGTTCCACGAGCAGTACTTC.

This clone showed up just once. This chain links TRBV7-8 with TRBJ2-7; TRBD1 matches 11 bases. Looked up from germline, CDR1 is SGHVS and CDR2 is FQNEAQ. This CDR3 is 17 amino acids long. The V gene end was trimmed by 1 base and the J gene end by 3 bases; junction bases not matched to a gene: 8. CDR3 residues: CASSLVSGTGGVYEQYF. The CDR3 DNA follows: TGTGCCAGCAGCTTAGTTTCTGGGACAGGGGGAGTCTACGAGCAGTACTTC.

The CDR3 DNA reads TGTGCCACCAGCCCCGGGACAGGGGGCTACGAGCAGTACTTC. Residues: CATSPGTGGYEQYF. The J gene is TRBJ2-7, the V gene TRBV15; TRBD1 aligns across 11 bases. CDR1 and CDR2 (germline): LNHNV, YYDKDF (reference sequence). Trimming removed 5 bases from V and 3 bases from J; junction bases left unmatched: 3. This CDR3 comprises 14 residues. Looking up the rest from reference TRBV15 and TRBJ2-7 gives the full variable domain: DAMVIQNPRYQVTQFGKPVTLSCSQTLNHNVMYWYQQKSSQAPKLLFHYYDKDFNNEADTPDNFQSRRPNTSFCFLDIRSPGLGDTAMYLCATSPGTGGYEQYFGPGTRLTVT.

The rearrangement joins TRBV11-3 to TRBJ2-7; D is unclear. Germline values: CDR1 SGHNT, CDR2 YENEEA. Trimming left V 5 bases short and J 3 bases short, with 23 bases between. The CDR3 consists of 17 residues. The CDR3 nucleotides are TGTGCCAGCAGCAACCGCCACCTCGAGGTCCCCAACTACGAGCAGTACTTC. Residues: CASSNRHLEVPNYEQYF.

The chain joins TRBV20-1 to TRBJ2-7, with a possible D match to TRBD2 (6 bases). V was clipped by 3 bases and J by 0 bases, with 15 bases between them. Germline CDR1 and CDR2: DFQATT and SNEGSKA (reference sequence). This CDR3 has 15 residues. The CDR3, as DNA: TGCAGTGCTAGTGGCGGGACCCTGAGCTCCTACGAGCAGTACTTC. Its translation: CSASGGTLSSYEQYF.

The chain links TRBV18 to TRBJ1-5; tentatively, D is TRBD1 (6 bases). V shed 5 bases and J shed 2 bases, with 10 bases lying between them. The germline V gene has CDR1 KGHSH and CDR2 LQKENI. The CDR3 runs to 14 residues. CDR3 bases: TGTGCCAGCTCAACAGGGATAGGCAATCAGCCCCAGCATTTT. Amino acids: CASSTGIGNQPQHF.

The chain combines TRBV7-2 with TRBJ1-5; D may be TRBD1 (5 bases). The germline V gene encodes CDR1 SGHTA and CDR2 FQGNSA. The CDR3 has 14 amino acids. Trimming removed 4 bases from V and 9 bases from J, with 16 bases in between. The CDR3 is CASSSQTGEWPQHF. The CDR3 DNA sequence: TGTGCCAGCAGCTCACAAACGGGGGAATGGCCCCAGCATTTT.

This chain uses TRBV4-1 with TRBJ2-7, with TRBD2 matching 9 bases. CDR3 length: 16 residues. Germline V gene sequence: CDR1 MGHRA, CDR2 YSYEKL. J lost 2 bases, V lost 0 bases, and 5 bases had no gene match. CDR3 coding DNA: TGCGCCAGCAGCCAAGATGCGGGCGGGAGGGCCTACGAGCAGTACTTC. This translates into CASSQDAGGRAYEQYF.

This clone was counted once. The chain joins TRBV2 to TRBJ1-2; D is undetermined. The V end was cut by 9 bases, the J end by 7 bases, with 9 bases between. CDR1 is SNHLY and CDR2 is FYNNEI in the germline V gene. This CDR3 is built from 10 residues. The CDR3 nucleotides read TGTGCCAGTCCTACGGGTGGCTACACCTTC. It yields the protein CASPTGGYTF.

The V and J genes are TRBV5-4 and TRBJ2-7; the match to TRBD1 covers 11 bases. CDR3 length equals 14 residues. The V gene end was trimmed by 4 bases and the J gene end by 5 bases; junction bases not matched to a gene: 5. Germline loops: CDR1 SGHNT, CDR2 YYREEE (reference sequence). This CDR3 is CASSNGQGADEQYF. CDR3 DNA: TGTGCCAGCAGCAATGGACAGGGGGCGGACGAGCAGTACTTC.

The chain couples TRBV21-1 to TRBJ2-6; the tabulated D call, TRBD1, remains unverified against the DNA. TRBV21-1 has pseudogene status. This CDR3 contains 16 residues. CDR3 sequence (DNA): TGTGCCAGCAGCGACCCGACAGCCTCTGGGGCCAACGTCCTGACTTTC. As protein: CASSDPTASGANVLTF.

The chain combines TRBV11-2 with TRBJ2-7; D possibly corresponds to TRBD2 (6 bases). The CDR3 extends over 15 amino acids. The germline gives CDR1 SGHAT, CDR2 FQNNGV. V lost 5 bases, J lost 1 base, and 15 bases lay in between. CDR3 residues: CASSTRDGGSYEQYF. The CDR3 DNA reads as TGTGCCAGCAGCACCCGGGACGGGGGTTCCTACGAGCAGTACTTC.

Only a few counts were recorded for this clone. The chain uses TRBV5-4 and TRBJ2-1; maybe TRBD2 (6 bases). V was trimmed by 4 bases and J by 2 bases, leaving 22 bases between them. Germline lookup yields CDR1 SGHNT and CDR2 YYREEE (reference sequence). The CDR3 has 18 amino acids. The CDR3 sequence: CASSGGFSARGTYNEQFF. The CDR3 DNA reads as TGTGCCAGCAGCGGGGGGTTTTCAGCAAGGGGAACCTACAATGAGCAGTTCTTC. Supplemented by reference TRBV5-4 and TRBJ2-1, the full variable domain reads ETGVTQSPTHLIKTRGQQVTLRCSSQSGHNTVSWYQQALGQGPQFIFQYYREEENGRGNFPPRFSGLQFPNYSSELNVNALELDDSALYLCASSGGFSARGTYNEQFFGPGTRLTVL.

The chain uses TRBV19 and TRBJ2-5; possibly TRBD2 for D (6 bases). Trimming removed 6 bases from V and 4 bases from J, with 15 bases in between. This CDR3 is built from 14 residues. The germline V gene has CDR1 LNHDA and CDR2 SQIVND (reference sequence). The CDR3 DNA sequence: TGTGCCAGTAGCCTTAGCGGAAGGGGAGAGACCCAGTACTTC. Amino acids: CASSLSGRGETQYF.

The chain joins TRBV6-2 or TRBV6-3 to TRBJ2-3, with 14 nucleotides matching TRBD2. With V trimmed by 5 bases and J by 4 bases, 11 bases remained unmatched. The germline V gene has CDR1 MNHEY and CDR2 SVGEGT. The CDR3 consists of 18 residues. In nucleotides, the CDR3 is TGTGCCAGCAGTCCAGGACTAGCGGGAGGCCTGACGTCAGATACGCAGTATTTT. Its translation: CASSPGLAGGLTSDTQYF.

This clone was recorded once. This chain connects TRBV23-1 to TRBJ2-2, with D possibly being TRBD2 (6 bases). TRBV23-1 is an ORF, with its function uncertain. The CDR3 runs 17 residues. Trimming removed 6 bases from V and 1 base from J, with 18 bases in between. DNA for the CDR3: TGCGCCAGCAGCCCTGGGGTAGCGGAGAAGAACACCGGGGAGCTGTTTTTT. Residues: CASSPGVAEKNTGELFF.

This chain connects TRBV9 to TRBJ2-5; weak D call: TRBD1 (6 bases). The CDR3 is 13 residues long. V lost 0 bases and J lost 3, with 6 bases in between. CDR1 SGDLS and CDR2 YYNGEE come from the germline V gene. The CDR3 nucleotides read TGTGCCAGCAGCGTAGGGGACAAAGAGACCCAGTACTTC. Encoded protein: CASSVGDKETQYF.

This clone has just a few counts. The chain combines TRBV9 with TRBJ2-1; TRBD1 matches 8 bases. CDR1 and CDR2 from the germline V gene are SGDLS and YYNGEE. J gave up 1 base and V 6 bases, and 9 bases lay outside the gene matches. The CDR3 is 16 amino acids. The chain's CDR3 is CASTVTQGASYNEQFF. CDR3 coding DNA: TGTGCCAGCACCGTCACTCAGGGGGCGTCCTACAATGAGCAGTTCTTC.

This chain joins TRBV6-2 or TRBV6-3 and TRBJ2-6, with D unclear. The CDR3 consists of 15 residues. Germline V gene lookup returns CDR1 MNHEY and CDR2 SVGEGT. The V and J ends lost 4 bases and 2 bases respectively, with 9 bases between them. CDR3 sequence reads: CASSLLSPGANVLTF. The CDR3 coding sequence is TGTGCCAGCAGTTTGCTGAGTCCTGGGGCCAACGTCCTGACTTTC.

The chain joins TRBV28 to TRBJ1-5; D call uncertain. With 4 bases removed from V and 3 bases from J, the gap between germline ends came to 7 bases. Germline V lookup: CDR1 MDHEN, CDR2 SYDVKM. The length of the CDR3 is 13 residues. CDR3 coding DNA: TGTGCCAGCAGTTCCCCCGTCAATCAGCCCCAGCATTTT. Translation: CASSSPVNQPQHF.

The chain joins TRBV28 to TRBJ2-2, with 8 bases aligning to TRBD1. The CDR3 is 17 residues long. Losses at the gene ends were 4 bases for V and 4 bases for J; bases not matched to a gene: 11. Germline V gives CDR1 MDHEN, CDR2 SYDVKM. The CDR3 DNA reads as TGTGCCAGCAGTTATGCAGGGGGCGCAGGTGGCACCGGGGAGCTGTTTTTT. This gives the protein CASSYAGGAGGTGELFF.

The chain recombines TRBV30 with TRBJ2-1, with D possibly matching TRBD1 (6 bases). The germline CDR1 and CDR2 sequences are GTSNPN and SVGIG (reference sequence). V was cut by 0 bases and J by 6 bases, with 12 bases left in between. This CDR3 comprises 14 residues. CDR3 sequence: CAWSVRSRGNEQFF. CDR3 DNA sequence: TGTGCCTGGAGTGTACGTAGCAGGGGCAATGAGCAGTTCTTC.

The chain is built from TRBV7-2 and TRBJ2-5; D is undetermined. Germline loops: CDR1 SGHTA, CDR2 FQGNSA. V lost 1 base to trimming and J lost 4 bases, with 10 bases between them. The CDR3 extends over 14 amino acids. The DNA of the CDR3 is TGTGCCAGCAGCTTAGAACAGATTGCAGAGACCCAGTACTTC. Protein: CASSLEQIAETQYF.